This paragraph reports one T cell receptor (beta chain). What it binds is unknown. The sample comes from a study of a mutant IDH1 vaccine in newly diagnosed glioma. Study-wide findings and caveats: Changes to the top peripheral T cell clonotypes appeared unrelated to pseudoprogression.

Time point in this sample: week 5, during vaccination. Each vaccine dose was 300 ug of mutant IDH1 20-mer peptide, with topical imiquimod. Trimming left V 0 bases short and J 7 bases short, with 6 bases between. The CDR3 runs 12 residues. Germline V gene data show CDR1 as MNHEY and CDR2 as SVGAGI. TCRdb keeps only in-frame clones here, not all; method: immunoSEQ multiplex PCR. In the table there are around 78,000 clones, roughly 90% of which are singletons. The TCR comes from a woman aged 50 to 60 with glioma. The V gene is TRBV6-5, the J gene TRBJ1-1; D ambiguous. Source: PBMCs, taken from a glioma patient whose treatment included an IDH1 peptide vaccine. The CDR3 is CASSYSDGEAFF. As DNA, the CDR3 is TGTGCCAGCAGTTACTCGGACGGTGAAGCTTTCTTT.